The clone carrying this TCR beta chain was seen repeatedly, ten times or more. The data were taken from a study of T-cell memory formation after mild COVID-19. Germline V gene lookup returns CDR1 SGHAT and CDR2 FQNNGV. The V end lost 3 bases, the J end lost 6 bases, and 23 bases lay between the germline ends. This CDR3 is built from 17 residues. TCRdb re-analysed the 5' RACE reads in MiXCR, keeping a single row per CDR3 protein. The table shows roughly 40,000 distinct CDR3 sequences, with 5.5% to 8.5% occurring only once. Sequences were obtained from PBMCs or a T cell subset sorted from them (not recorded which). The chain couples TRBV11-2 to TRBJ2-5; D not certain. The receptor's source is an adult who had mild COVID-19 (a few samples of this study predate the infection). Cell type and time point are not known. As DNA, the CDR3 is TGTGCCAGCAGCTTTTACGGCGCGACTGTACCTCAGAAGACCCAGTACTTC. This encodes CASSFYGATVPQKTQYF.